The 5 T cell receptor beta chains below come from one sample, sequenced in a study of cytomegalovirus exposure and HLA in healthy donors. The PCR was carried out with 60 Vbeta primers and 13 Jbeta primers. Sequencing used immunoSEQ multiplex PCR; TCRdb keeps in-frame clones, though not all of them. This sample has some 170,000 clones, with under 85% found just once. Sequences were obtained from PBMCs. All receptors come from a human donor in good health.

This chain links TRBV6-5 with TRBJ2-7; 13 bases are shared with TRBD2. V shed 7 bases and J 5 bases; nucleotides not matched to a gene: 8. CDR1 and CDR2 from the germline V gene are MNHEY and SVGAGI. The CDR3 extends over 15 amino acids. In nucleotides, the CDR3 is TGTGCCAGCACCAGAGGCGGACTAGCGGGGGACGAGCAGTACTTC. Its protein is CASTRGGLAGDEQYF.

The V gene is TRBV6-5, the J gene TRBJ1-2; possibly TRBD1 for D (5 bases). Between the trimmed V and J ends, which lost 0 bases and 4 bases, there was a span of 15 bases. CDR1 is MNHEY and CDR2 is SVGAGI in the germline V gene. CDR3 length equals 16 residues. The CDR3 bases are TGTGCCAGCAGTTACTCGGGACCCCGGGAGAGCTATGGCTACACCTTC. Translated: CASSYSGPRESYGYTF.

The V and J genes are TRBV19 and TRBJ1-1; a weak D match, TRBD1 (5 bases). The CDR3 sequence is 12 residues long. Trimming took off 1 base at V and 7 bases at J, with 7 bases between the two ends. CDR1 is LNHDA and CDR2 is SQIVND in the germline V gene (reference sequence). This chain's CDR3 is CASSIGQSEAFF. The CDR3 nucleotides are TGTGCCAGTAGTATAGGACAGAGTGAAGCTTTCTTT.

Notes on this clone: This sample includes further DNA sequences coding for the same CDR3. This chain links TRBV6-5 with TRBJ1-1; D remains ambiguous. V lost 0 bases to trimming and J lost 1 base, with 6 bases between them. Germline CDR1 is MNHEY and CDR2 is SVGAGI. This CDR3 has 14 amino acids. The CDR3 spells CASSYSGGNTEAFF. CDR3 coding DNA: TGTGCCAGCAGTTACTCTGGCGGGAACACTGAAGCTTTCTTT.

CDR3 protein: CASSLAVDLGEQFF. CDR3 sequence (DNA): TGCGCCAGCAGCTTGGCCGTGGATCTAGGTGAGCAGTTCTTC. The chain is built from TRBV5-1 and TRBJ2-1, with D unclear. Germline V gene lookup returns CDR1 SGHRS and CDR2 YFSETQ. The V end lost 0 bases, the J end lost 9 bases, and 13 bases lay between the germline ends. CDR3 length equals 14 residues.